This TCR beta chain is from a study of T cells in Graves' hyperthyroidism and ophthalmopathy. Individuals with ophthalmopathy presented a Clinical Activity Score of at least 3, a NOSPECS grade of at least 4 and a duration under 3 months. The CDR3 regions of TCR beta were amplified from RNA transcripts. A set of HTBI primers served as the primers for a first-round RT-PCR of the TCR CDR3. TCRdb recomputed calls from the multiplex PCR reads with MiXCR, one row per CDR3 protein. The repertoire holds roughly 520,000 distinct CDR3 sequences, with approximately 25% as singletons. Per germline, CDR1 MDHEN and CDR2 SYDVKM. The CDR3 contains 13 residues. Trimming shortened V by 5 bases and J by 4 bases, and 9 bases separated the two germline ends.

The sequence came from a woman in her thirties with Graves' ophthalmopathy. The gene calls are TRBV28 and TRBJ1-3; maybe TRBD1 (5 bases). Sequenced: blood. CDR3 in DNA: TGTGCCAGCAGTACGGGGCGGGGAAACACCATATATTTT. This sequence encodes CASSTGRGNTIYF.